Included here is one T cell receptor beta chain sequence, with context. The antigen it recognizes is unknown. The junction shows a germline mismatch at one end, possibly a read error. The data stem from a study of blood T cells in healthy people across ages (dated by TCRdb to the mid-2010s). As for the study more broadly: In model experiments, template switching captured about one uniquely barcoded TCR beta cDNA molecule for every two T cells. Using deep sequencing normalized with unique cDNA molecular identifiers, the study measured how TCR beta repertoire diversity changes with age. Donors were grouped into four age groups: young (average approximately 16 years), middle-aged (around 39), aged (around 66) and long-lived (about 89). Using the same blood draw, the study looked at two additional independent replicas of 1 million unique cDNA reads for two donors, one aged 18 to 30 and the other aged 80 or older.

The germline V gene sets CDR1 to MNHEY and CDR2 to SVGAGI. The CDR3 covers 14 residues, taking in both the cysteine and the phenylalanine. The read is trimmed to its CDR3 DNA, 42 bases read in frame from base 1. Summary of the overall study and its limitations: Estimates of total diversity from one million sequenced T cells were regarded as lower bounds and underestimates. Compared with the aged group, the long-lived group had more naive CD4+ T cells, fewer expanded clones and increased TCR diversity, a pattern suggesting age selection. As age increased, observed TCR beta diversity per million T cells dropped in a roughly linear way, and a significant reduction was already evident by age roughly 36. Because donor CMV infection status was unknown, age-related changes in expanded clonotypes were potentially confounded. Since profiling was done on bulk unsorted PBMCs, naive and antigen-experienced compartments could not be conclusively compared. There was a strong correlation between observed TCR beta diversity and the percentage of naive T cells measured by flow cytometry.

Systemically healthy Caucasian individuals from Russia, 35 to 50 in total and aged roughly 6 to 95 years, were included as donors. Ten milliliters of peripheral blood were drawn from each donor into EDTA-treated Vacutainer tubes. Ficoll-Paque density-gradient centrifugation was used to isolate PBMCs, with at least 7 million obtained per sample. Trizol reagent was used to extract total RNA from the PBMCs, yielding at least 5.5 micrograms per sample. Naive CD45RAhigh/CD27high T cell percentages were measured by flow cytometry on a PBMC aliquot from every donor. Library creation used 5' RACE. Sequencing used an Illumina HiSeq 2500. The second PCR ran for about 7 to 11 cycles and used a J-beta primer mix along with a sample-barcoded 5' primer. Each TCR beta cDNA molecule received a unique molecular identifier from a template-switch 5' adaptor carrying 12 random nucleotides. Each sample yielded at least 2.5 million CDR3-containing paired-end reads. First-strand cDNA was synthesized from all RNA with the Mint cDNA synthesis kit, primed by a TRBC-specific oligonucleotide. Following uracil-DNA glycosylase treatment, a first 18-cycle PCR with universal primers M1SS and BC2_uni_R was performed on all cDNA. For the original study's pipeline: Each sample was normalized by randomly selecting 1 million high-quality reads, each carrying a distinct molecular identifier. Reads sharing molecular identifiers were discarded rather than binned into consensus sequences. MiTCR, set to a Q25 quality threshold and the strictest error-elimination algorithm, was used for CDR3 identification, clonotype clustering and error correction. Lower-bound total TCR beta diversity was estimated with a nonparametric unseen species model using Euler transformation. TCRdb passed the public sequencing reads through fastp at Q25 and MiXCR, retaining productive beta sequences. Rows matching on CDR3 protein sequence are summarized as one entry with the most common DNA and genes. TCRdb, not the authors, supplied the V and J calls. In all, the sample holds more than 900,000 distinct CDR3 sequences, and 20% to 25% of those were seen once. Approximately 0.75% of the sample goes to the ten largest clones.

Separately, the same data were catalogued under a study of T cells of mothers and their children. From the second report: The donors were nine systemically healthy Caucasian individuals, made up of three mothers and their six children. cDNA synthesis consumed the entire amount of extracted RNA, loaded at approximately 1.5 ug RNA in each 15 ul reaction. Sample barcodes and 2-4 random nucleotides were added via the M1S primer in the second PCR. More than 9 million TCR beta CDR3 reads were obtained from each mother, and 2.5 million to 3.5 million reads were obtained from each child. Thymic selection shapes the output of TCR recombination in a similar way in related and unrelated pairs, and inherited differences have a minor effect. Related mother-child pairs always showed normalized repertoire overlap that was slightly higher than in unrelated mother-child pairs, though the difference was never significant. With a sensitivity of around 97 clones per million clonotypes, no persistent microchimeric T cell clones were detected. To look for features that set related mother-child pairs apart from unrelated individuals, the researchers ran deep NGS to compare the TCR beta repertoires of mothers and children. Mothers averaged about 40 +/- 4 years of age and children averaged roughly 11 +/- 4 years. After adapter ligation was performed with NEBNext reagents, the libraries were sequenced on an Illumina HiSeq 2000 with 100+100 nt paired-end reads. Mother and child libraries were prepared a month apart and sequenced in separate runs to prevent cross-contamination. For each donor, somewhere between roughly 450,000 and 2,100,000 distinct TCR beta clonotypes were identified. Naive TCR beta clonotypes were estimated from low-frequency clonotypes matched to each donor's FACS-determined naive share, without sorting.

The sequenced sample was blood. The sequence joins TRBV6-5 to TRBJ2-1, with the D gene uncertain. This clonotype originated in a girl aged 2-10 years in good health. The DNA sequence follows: TGTGCCAGCAGTCCTACCTGGAAAGCCAATGAGCAGCTCTTC. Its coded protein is CASSPTWKANEQLF.